This TCR beta chain was profiled in a study of cytomegalovirus exposure and HLA in healthy donors. Across the whole study: An earlier analysis found some 100 million unique TCR beta sequences from about 190 million T cells.

Use of 60 Vbeta and 13 Jbeta primers characterized the PCR. Only in-frame clones appear in the TCRdb table, and some are missing; sequencing was by immunoSEQ multiplex PCR. The data contain 85,000 to 100,000 clones, approximately 89% of them singletons. To note about this clone: Its antigen is currently unknown.

Notes on the study in general: Across donors, most TCRs were seen rarely, yet some public ones were widespread. Under in vitro conditions, a few CMV-associated chains were confirmed as specific for CMV antigens.

This clonotype originated in a man aged 30-40 years in good health and CMV-seropositive. The sequenced material came from PBMCs.

CDR3 coding DNA: TGTGCCAGTAGTATGGCTAGCGGGACCACAGATACGCAGTATTTT. Translating gives CASSMASGTTDTQYF. V is TRBV19 and J is TRBJ2-3, with 9 positions matching TRBD2. The V gene end was trimmed by 3 bases and the J gene end by 2 bases; junction bases not matched to a gene: 3. Germline V lookup: CDR1 LNHDA, CDR2 SQIVND (reference sequence). The CDR3 extends over 15 amino acids.